The rows below give T cell receptor beta chains drawn from one sample of a study of PD-1 blockade in classical Hodgkin lymphoma. Libraries were prepared by immunoSEQ multiplex PCR; TCRdb keeps only in-frame clonotypes and omits some of them. Of 9,000 to 13,000 clones in the sample, approximately 80% were seen once. Material: peripheral blood mononuclear cells (PBMCs), obtained before the second cycle of nivolumab. The receptors were gathered from a human donor with classical Hodgkin lymphoma. CDR3s include the opening cysteine and the closing phenylalanine or tryptophan. The D gene is left open where the match is weak. Some rows have no size entry. The others give once, few or many, or a class for an expanded clone.

j_call,v_call,clone_size,d_call,cdr3_nt,cdr3_aa
TRBJ2-5,TRBV30,few,.,TGTGCCTGGACGTCCGGACGAGGCGGTGAGACCCAGTACTTC,CAWTSGRGGETQYF
TRBJ1-2,TRBV5-4,.,TRBD1,TGTGCCAGCAGCCCCCCTAGGGGGCGCTCGGATGGCTACACCTTC,CASSPPRGRSDGYTF
TRBJ1-5,TRBV6-1,once,.,TGTGCCAGCAGTGCCGCGGCCTGGCAGCCCCAGCATTTT,CASSAAAWQPQHF
TRBJ1-5,TRBV21-1,.,.,TGTGCCAGCAGCAAGGGGGCGAGCAATCAGCCCCAGCATTTT,CASSKGASNQPQHF
TRBJ1-5,TRBV7-6,medium-sized,TRBD1,TGTGCCAGCAGCCGACAGGGCATCAATCAGCCCCAGCATTTT,CASSRQGINQPQHF
TRBJ2-7,TRBV7-9,.,.,TGTGCCAGCAGCATTCGGTACTTCTACGAGCAGTACTTC,CASSIRYFYEQYF
TRBJ2-7,TRBV28,.,.,TGTGCCAGCATCGGTTTTAGCGACTCCTACGAGCAGTACTTC,CASIGFSDSYEQYF
TRBJ2-2,TRBV5-1,.,TRBD2,TGCGCCAGCAGCTTTAGTGGCACGGGAGGGCCGAGCGGGGAGCTGTTTTTT,CASSFSGTGGPSGELFF
TRBJ2-2,TRBV28,few,.,TGTGCCGGAGGGCCCTCAGGGATAATTAACACCGGGGAGCTGTTTTTT,CAGGPSGIINTGELFF
TRBJ2-2,TRBV4-1,.,.,TGCGCCAGCAGCCGAGCTTTCCGGGACACCGGGGAGCTGTTTTTT,CASSRAFRDTGELFF
TRBJ1-5,TRBV19,few,.,TGTGCCAGTAGTGTGCCGGGGGAGATCGATCAGCCCCAGCATTTT,CASSVPGEIDQPQHF
TRBJ2-4,TRBV4-1,.,.,TGCGCCAGCAGCCACGAAGCCTCGTCACTAGCCAAAAACATTCAGTACTTC,CASSHEASSLAKNIQYF
TRBJ1-3,TRBV5-1,.,TRBD1,TGCGCCAGCAGCTCGGGGACAGGGAGGACACAGATCAGCTCTGGAAACACCATATATTTT,CASSSGTGRTQISSGNTIYF
TRBJ2-3,TRBV18,.,.,TGTGCCAGCTCACCCAAATCCTCAGGGATAACGACTTACACAGATACGCAGTATTTT,CASSPKSSGITTYTDTQYF
TRBJ2-5,TRBV30,.,TRBD2,TGTGCCTGGAGTTTACTAGCGGGAGGGGGAGAGACCCAGTACTTC,CAWSLLAGGGETQYF